A selection of T cell receptor beta chains follows, all from one sample in a study of T cell clones after liver transplantation. This table comes from immunoSEQ multiplex PCR, and its TCRdb copy is limited to in-frame clones, with some not included. The data contain fewer than 85,000 clones, 75% to 90% of them singletons. Sequenced material: CD4+ T cells from blood, taken 12 months after liver transplant. Every receptor here comes from a human patient who received a liver transplant. The graft donor may be the source of some T cells. Both conserved end residues are part of each CDR3.

j_call,v_call,cdr3_aa
TRBJ2-1,TRBV28,CASSGSRGSYNEQFF
TRBJ2-1,TRBV10-3,CAIGPGLAGNEQFF
TRBJ1-3,TRBV7-8,CASSLSGSLFGNTIYF
TRBJ1-4,TRBV5-1,CASSLAGGRGEKLFF
TRBJ2-1,TRBV15,CATSRSWTGGYDEQFF
TRBJ1-5,TRBV19,CASSTDRSSNQPQHF
TRBJ2-7,TRBV25-1,CASSDAAGTGRWEQYF
TRBJ2-7,TRBV5-1,CASSSGTSGTIYEQYF
TRBJ2-1,TRBV28,CASSSLPIGTSDYDEQFF
TRBJ2-2,TRBV11-2,CASSFTNTGELFF
TRBJ1-5,TRBV28,CASSLLRGGGKRNQPQHF
TRBJ2-1,TRBV14,CASSQELVNEQFF
TRBJ2-6,TRBV4-1,CASSQDSLGGTGVYSGANVLTF
TRBJ2-1,TRBV4-1,CASSQREFEQFF
TRBJ2-1,TRBV18,CASSPQSIGLPNEQFF
TRBJ1-4,TRBV7-9,CASSWSNEKLFF
TRBJ1-5,TRBV19,CASSWDRHGNQPQHF
TRBJ1-5,TRBV18,CASSPLERGGQPQHF
TRBJ2-3,TRBV20-1,CSARVADTQYF
TRBJ2-1,TRBV5-4,CASSFSGGVYNEQFF
TRBJ2-5,TRBV5-1,CASSSQGYQETQYF
TRBJ2-6,TRBV4-3,CASSQDVDRANVLTF
TRBJ1-5,TRBV6-5,CASRTGNQPQHF
TRBJ2-1,TRBV7-2,CASSLVFASSYNEQFF
TRBJ1-4,TRBV5-3,CASLIQASNEKLFF
TRBJ2-7,TRBV19,CASKTSLSSYEQYF
TRBJ2-7,TRBV7-9,CASRGTGEAYEQYF
TRBJ2-1,TRBV18,CASSPEGGGYNEQFF
TRBJ1-2,TRBV5-1,CASSLAGGDYGYTF
TRBJ1-2,TRBV19,CATLSLGRTDGYTF
TRBJ2-6,TRBV9,CASSVYGVSGANVLTF
TRBJ1-4,TRBV19,CASSQGQRKVSEKLFF
TRBJ1-2,TRBV25-1,CASSDDRRFNYGYTF
TRBJ2-1,TRBV5-1,CASSLAPGTSGSKRSDEQFF
TRBJ2-7,TRBV27,CASSWGSGEQYF
TRBJ1-1,TRBV2,CASTLDSENTEAFF
TRBJ1-2,TRBV27,CASSPEDRYGYTF
TRBJ2-1,TRBV12-5,CASGLGARANEQFF
NA,TRBV18,CASSPDRASSYNEQFF
TRBJ2-3,TRBV7-8,CASSLANIGGQADTQYF
TRBJ2-4,TRBV11-2,CASSRWGQGDGNIQYF
TRBJ2-7,TRBV5-8,CASSWRGDRDEQYF
TRBJ2-3,TRBV4-3,CASSPRTGVADTQYF
TRBJ2-5,TRBV5-1,CASSLALAQETQYF
TRBJ1-2,TRBV10-2,CASSEQGVAGYTF
TRBJ2-7,TRBV6-1,CASSSGLAGEQYF
TRBJ1-1,TRBV7-8,CASSPQLNTEAFF
TRBJ1-2,TRBV5-1,CASSLGEFNYGYTF
TRBJ2-7,TRBV7-3,CASSPGGGTYEQYF
TRBJ2-5,TRBV6-6,CASSYGLAEETQYF
TRBJ2-1,TRBV30,CAWSPGIVEQFF
TRBJ2-7,TRBV5-1,CASSLGTGTGSYEQYF
TRBJ1-1,TRBV29-1,CSVDPSAVEAFF
TRBJ2-3,TRBV20-1,CSAGTADTQYF
TRBJ2-2,TRBV9,CASSPWDRGTGELFF
TRBJ2-2,TRBV7-9,CASSEYRGPTGELFF
TRBJ2-1,TRBV6-5,CASSYLRQSDNEQFF
TRBJ2-7,TRBV28,CASSLRRTGGEQYF
TRBJ1-5,TRBV2,CASSPGWVEQPQHF